This TCR beta chain was sequenced in a study of T-cell reconstitution after alpha-beta-depleted transplantation in children. Unique molecular identifiers were used to barcode this TCRbeta library. Each CDR3 protein is one row after TCRdb ran MiXCR on the PCR reads. The sample yields around 410,000 distinct CDR3 sequences, roughly a tenth seen once. Between the trimmed V and J ends, which lost 5 bases and 0 bases, there was a span of 5 bases. CDR3 size: 12 residues. In germline, CDR1 is SGHTA, CDR2 FQGNSA. This clonotype was seen many times. This sequence was found in a human donor who donated a stem cell graft to a child with acute myeloid leukemia. V and J are TRBV7-2 and TRBJ2-7; no reliable D call. Here the sequenced sample was PBMCs from the stem cell graft donor, taken from the stem cell graft. In DNA, the CDR3 is TGTGCCAGCAGCCCCCCCTCCTACGAGCAGTACTTC. It yields the protein CASSPPSYEQYF.